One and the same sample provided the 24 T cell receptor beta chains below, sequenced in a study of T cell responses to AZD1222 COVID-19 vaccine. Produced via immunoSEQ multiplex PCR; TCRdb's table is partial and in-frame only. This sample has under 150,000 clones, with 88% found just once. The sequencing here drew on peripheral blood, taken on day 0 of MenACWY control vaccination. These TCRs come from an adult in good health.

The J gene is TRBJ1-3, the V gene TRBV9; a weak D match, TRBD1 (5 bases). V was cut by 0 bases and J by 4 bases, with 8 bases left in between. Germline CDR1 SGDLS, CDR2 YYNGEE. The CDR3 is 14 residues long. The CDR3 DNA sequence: TGTGCCAGCAGCGTAGGGGGGTACGGAAACACCATATATTTT. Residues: CASSVGGYGNTIYF.

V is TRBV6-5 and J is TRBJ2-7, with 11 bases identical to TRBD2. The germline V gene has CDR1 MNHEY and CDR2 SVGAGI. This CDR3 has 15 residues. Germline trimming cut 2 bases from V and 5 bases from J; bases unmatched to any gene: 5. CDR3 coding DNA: TGTGCCAGCAGTTACACAGGACTAGCGGGTAACGAGCAGTACTTC. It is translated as CASSYTGLAGNEQYF.

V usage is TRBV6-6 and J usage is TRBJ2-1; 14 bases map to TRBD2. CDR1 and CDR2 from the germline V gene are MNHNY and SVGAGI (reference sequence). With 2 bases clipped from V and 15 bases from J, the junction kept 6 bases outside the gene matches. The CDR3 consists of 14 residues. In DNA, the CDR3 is TGTGCCAGCAGTTACAAGGGACTAGCGGGAGACCCGTTCTTC. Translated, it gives CASSYKGLAGDPFF.

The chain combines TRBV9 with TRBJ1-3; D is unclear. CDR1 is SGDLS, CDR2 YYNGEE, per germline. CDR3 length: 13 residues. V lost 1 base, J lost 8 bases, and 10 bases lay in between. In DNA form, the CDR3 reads TGTGCCAGCAGCGTACCCTCGTGGGACACCATATATTTT. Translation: CASSVPSWDTIYF.

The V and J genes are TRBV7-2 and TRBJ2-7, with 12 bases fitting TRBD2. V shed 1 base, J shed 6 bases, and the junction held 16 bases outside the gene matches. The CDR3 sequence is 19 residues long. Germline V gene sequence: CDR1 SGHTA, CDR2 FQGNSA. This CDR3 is CASSLEGPSGRALTGEQYF. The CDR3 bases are TGTGCCAGCAGCTTAGAAGGGCCTAGCGGGAGGGCCCTCACCGGCGAGCAGTACTTC.

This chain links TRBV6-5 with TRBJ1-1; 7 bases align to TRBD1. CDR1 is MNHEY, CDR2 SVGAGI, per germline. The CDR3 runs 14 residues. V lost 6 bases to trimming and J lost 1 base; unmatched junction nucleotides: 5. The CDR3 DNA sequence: TGTGCCAGCAGCAAGGGACAGCAGAACACTGAAGCTTTCTTT. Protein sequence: CASSKGQQNTEAFF.

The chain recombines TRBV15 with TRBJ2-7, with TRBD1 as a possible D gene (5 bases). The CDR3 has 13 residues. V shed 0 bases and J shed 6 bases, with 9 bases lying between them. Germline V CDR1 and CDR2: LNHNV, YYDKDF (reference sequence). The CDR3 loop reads CATSREVGPEQYF. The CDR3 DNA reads TGTGCCACCAGCAGAGAGGTGGGGCCCGAGCAGTACTTC.

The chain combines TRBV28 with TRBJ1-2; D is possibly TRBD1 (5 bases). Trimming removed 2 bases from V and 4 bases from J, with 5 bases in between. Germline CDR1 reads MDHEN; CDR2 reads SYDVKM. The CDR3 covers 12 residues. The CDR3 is CASSLRGYGYTF. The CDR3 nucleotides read TGTGCCAGCAGTTTAAGGGGCTATGGCTACACCTTC.

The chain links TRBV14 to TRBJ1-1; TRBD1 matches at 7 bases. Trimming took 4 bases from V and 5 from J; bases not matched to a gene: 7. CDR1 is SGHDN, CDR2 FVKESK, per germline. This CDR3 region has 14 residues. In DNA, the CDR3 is TGTGCCAGCAGCCCGGGACAGCTCAGGACTGAAGCTTTCTTT. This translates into CASSPGQLRTEAFF. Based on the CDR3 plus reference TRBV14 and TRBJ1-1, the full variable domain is EAGVTQFPSHSVIEKGQTVTLRCDPISGHDNLYWYRRVMGKEIKFLLHFVKESKQDESGMPNNRFLAERTGGTYSTLKVQPAELEDSGVYFCASSPGQLRTEAFFGQGTRLTVV.

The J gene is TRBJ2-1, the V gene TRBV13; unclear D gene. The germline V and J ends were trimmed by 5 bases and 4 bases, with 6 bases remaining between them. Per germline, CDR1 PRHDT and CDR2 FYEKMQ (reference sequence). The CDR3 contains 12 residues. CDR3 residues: CASSPRYNEQFF. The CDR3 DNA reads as TGTGCCAGCAGCCCCCGGTACAATGAGCAGTTCTTC.

The CDR3 DNA reads TGCGCCAGCAGCCTCGGGAAGGCCTACGAGCAGTACTTC. Translating gives CASSLGKAYEQYF. This chain uses TRBV5-1 with TRBJ2-7; a weak D match, TRBD2 (5 bases). The CDR3 loop spans 13 amino acids. Germline loops: CDR1 SGHRS, CDR2 YFSETQ. V lost 4 bases, J lost 2 bases, and 10 bases lay in between.

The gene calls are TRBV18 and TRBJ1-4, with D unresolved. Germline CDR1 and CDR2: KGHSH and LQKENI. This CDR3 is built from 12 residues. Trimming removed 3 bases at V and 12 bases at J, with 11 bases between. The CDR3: CASSPSAWELFF. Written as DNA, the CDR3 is TGTGCCAGCTCACCTAGTGCCTGGGAACTGTTTTTT.

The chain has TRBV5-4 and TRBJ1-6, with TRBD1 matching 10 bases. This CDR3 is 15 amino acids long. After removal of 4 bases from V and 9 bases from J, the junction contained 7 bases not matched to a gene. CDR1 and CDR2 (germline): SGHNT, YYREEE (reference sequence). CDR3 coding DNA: TGTGCCAGCAGCGAGGGACAGGGGATGGGTTCACCCCTCCACTTT. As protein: CASSEGQGMGSPLHF.

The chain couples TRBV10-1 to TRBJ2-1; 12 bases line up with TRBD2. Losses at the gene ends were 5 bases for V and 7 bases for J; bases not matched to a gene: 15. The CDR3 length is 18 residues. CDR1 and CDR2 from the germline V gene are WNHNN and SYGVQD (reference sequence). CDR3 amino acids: CASSPWTSGTGTGNEQFF. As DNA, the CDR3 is TGCGCCAGCAGTCCCTGGACTAGCGGGACGGGGACGGGAAATGAGCAGTTCTTC.

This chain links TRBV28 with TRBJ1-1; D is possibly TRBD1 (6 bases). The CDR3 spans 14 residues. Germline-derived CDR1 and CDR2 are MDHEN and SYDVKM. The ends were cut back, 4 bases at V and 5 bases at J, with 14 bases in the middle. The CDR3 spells CASSSGQPDTEAFF. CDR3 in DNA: TGTGCCAGCAGTTCGGGACAACCGGATACTGAAGCTTTCTTT.

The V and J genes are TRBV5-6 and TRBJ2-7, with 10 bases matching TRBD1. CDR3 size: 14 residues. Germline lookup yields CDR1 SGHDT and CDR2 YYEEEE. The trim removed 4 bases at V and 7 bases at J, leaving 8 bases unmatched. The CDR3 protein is CASSGWDRGGEQYF. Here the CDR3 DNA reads TGTGCCAGCAGCGGGTGGGACAGGGGTGGAGAGCAGTACTTC.

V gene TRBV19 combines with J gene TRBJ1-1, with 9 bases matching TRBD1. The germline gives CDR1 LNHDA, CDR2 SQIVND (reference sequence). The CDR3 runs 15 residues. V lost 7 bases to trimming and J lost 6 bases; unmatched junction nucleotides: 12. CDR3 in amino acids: CASKPFTGGASEAFF. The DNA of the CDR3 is TGTGCCAGTAAACCCTTTACAGGGGGCGCTTCTGAAGCTTTCTTT.

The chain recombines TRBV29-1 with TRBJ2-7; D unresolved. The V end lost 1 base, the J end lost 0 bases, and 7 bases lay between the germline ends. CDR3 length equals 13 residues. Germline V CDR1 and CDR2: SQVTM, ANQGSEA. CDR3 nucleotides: TGCAGCGTTGAAGTGCAGAGCTCCTACGAGCAGTACTTC. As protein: CSVEVQSSYEQYF.

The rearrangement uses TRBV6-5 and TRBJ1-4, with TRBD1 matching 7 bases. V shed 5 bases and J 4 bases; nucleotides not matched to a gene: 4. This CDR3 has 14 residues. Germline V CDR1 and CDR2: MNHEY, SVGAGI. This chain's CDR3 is CASSRQGHNEKLFF. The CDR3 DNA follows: TGTGCCAGCAGTAGACAGGGACATAATGAAAAACTGTTTTTT.

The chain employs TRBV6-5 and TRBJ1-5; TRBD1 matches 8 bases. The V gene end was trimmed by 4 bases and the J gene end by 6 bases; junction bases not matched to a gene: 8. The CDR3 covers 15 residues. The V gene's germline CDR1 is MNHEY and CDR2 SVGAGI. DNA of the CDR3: TGTGCCAGCAGTTCCGGGACAGGTAAAGTTCAGCCCCAGCATTTT. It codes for CASSSGTGKVQPQHF.

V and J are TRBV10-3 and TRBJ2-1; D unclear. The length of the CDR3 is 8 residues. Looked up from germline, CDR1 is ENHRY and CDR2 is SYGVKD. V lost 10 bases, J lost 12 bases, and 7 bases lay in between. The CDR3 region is CATGWQFF. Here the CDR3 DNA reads TGTGCCACCGGGTGGCAGTTCTTC.

The CDR3: CASSFLPGPNEKLFF. The CDR3 region has the DNA TGTGCCAGCAGCTTTTTGCCGGGACCTAATGAAAAACTGTTTTTT. V usage is TRBV11-2 and J usage is TRBJ1-4; tentatively, D is TRBD1 (5 bases). The CDR3 sequence is 15 residues long. With 3 bases removed from V and 3 bases from J, the gap between germline ends came to 11 bases. Germline CDR1 reads SGHAT; CDR2 reads FQNNGV.

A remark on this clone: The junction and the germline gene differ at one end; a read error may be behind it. CDR3 residues: CTSSHGGGVYGYTF. The CDR3 coding sequence is TGCACCAGCAGCCACGGCGGGGGCGTATATGGCTACACCTTC. The V call is TRBV4-1, the J call TRBJ1-2; D might be TRBD1 (6 bases). This CDR3 contains 14 residues. Germline V CDR1 and CDR2: MGHRA, YSYEKL.

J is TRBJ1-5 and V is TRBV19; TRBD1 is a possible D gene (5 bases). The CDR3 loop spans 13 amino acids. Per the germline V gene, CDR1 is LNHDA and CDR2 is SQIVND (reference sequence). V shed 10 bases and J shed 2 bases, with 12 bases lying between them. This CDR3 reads CATSGIGNQPQHF. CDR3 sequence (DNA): TGTGCCACTTCAGGGATAGGCAATCAGCCCCAGCATTTT.